The text below deals with one T cell receptor beta chain. Its binding antigen is unknown. The sample holds no much larger clone one base away, and base qualities are not on file. A case-control design nested within a healthcare worker cohort in London, UK, was used, with weekly nasopharyngeal swab PCR tests and blood sampling performed. Healthcare workers were recruited during the week of the UK lockdown, between 23 and 31 March 2020, and followed weekly for up to roughly 15 weeks. V has 4 bases trimmed and J has 0 bases trimmed; junction bases matching no gene number 2. The CDR3, cysteine through phenylalanine, is 13 amino acids long. Of the read, only the CDR3 DNA is kept; its 39 bases are in frame from base 1. Looking up the germline V gene yields CDR1 SQVTM and CDR2 ANQGSEA. Libraries were prepared through 5' RACE. Sequencing used a NextSeq 500. The TCR library protocol attached unique molecular identifiers to individual cDNA molecules to correct for sequencing error and PCR bias. TCR alpha and beta chains were both sequenced, and the abundances of alpha and beta sequences in each sample were closely correlated with each other. Regarding the original processing steps: Decombinator V4 was used to annotate TCR sequences for V gene, J gene and CDR3. Expanded TCRs were defined as changing significantly between any two time points under a Poisson model with p below 0.0001. TCR abundances were normalised to the total number of TCRs sequenced per sample and expressed as counts per million. TRAV1-2 paired with TRAJ12, TRAJ20 or TRAJ33 defined MAIT TCRs, while TRAV10 paired with TRAJ18 defined iNKT TCRs. A search of VDJdb, accessed on 1 November 2021, was run for TCRs annotated to CMV, EBV and SARS-CoV-2, with TCRs annotated for multiple antigens excluded. TCRdb reprocessing: public reads trimmed at Q25 with fastp, clones called with MiXCR, in-frame beta chains kept. Each CDR3 protein gets just one entry, which takes the most common genes and DNA from the rows behind it. The V and J calls were not made by the authors but by TCRdb's processing. The table for this sample lists 48,000 or so distinct CDR3 sequences; approximately 13% of them were counted only once. Approximately 10% of the sample goes to the ten largest clones.

The data are from a study of early T cells in non-severe SARS-CoV-2 infection (dated by TCRdb to the early 2020s). Looking at the study overall: Because TCR sequencing was done on bulk RNA from unsorted whole blood, the alpha and beta chains could not be paired.

Overall study outcomes, separate from this receptor: VDJdb matching was skewed toward anti-spike CD8 responses, so virus-specific expansions were likely underestimated and private and CD4 specificities were missed.

The rearrangement joined TRBV29-1 to TRBJ2-7; the central 8 bases match TRBD2. Sequencing was performed on whole blood. The origin of this receptor is an adult who was a healthcare worker with PCR-confirmed SARS-CoV-2 infection or an uninfected control (not recorded which). The sequence in DNA is TGCAGCGTTGTCGGGACTAGCTCCTACGAGCAGTACTTC. It translates to CSVVGTSSYEQYF.